These 23 T cell receptor beta chains were all obtained from the same sample, sequenced in a study. TCRdb reanalysed the 5' RACE reads using MiXCR and keeps one entry per CDR3 protein. The sample has under 65,000 distinct CDR3 sequences, 28% seen once. Sequencing input: tumor-infiltrating memory CD4+ T cells sorted from the breast tumor. The subset here: memory CD4+ T cells, CD4+CD45RO+CD25-. These receptors came from a female donor with breast cancer.

This clonotype was seen only a few times. The J gene is TRBJ2-5, the V gene TRBV6-5, with D perhaps assigned TRBD1 or TRBD2 (5 bases each). Germline lookup yields CDR1 MNHEY and CDR2 SVGAGI. There are 15 residues in the CDR3. V gave up 2 bases and J gave up 5 bases, with 15 bases separating them. The DNA of the CDR3 is TGTGCCAGCAGTTACCCCTCCCGGGACGCTGAGACCCAGTACTTC. As protein: CASSYPSRDAETQYF.

This clonotype turned up a few times. The chain carries TRBV20-1 and TRBJ1-2, with a possible D match to TRBD1 (5 bases). The CDR3 runs to 14 residues. V gave up 6 bases and J gave up 8 bases, with 22 bases separating them. In germline, CDR1 is DFQATT, CDR2 SNEGSKA (reference sequence). The CDR3: CSASIVQGGYGYTF. CDR3 nucleotides: TGCAGTGCCAGTATCGTTCAGGGAGGATACGGCTACACCTTC.

This clonotype came up a few times. The chain employs TRBV20-1 and TRBJ2-7; 8 bases agree with TRBD1. The CDR3 covers 13 residues. Germline values: CDR1 DFQATT, CDR2 SNEGSKA (reference sequence). Trimming took 3 bases from V and 2 from J; bases not matched to a gene: 3. CDR3 DNA sequence: TGCAGTGCTAGTGCAGGGGGCGCCTACGAGCAGTACTTC. This gives the protein CSASAGGAYEQYF.

This clonotype was seen repeatedly, ten times or more. The chain couples TRBV7-3 to TRBJ2-5; no clear D. The length of the CDR3 is 13 residues. Trimming removed 3 bases from V and 5 bases from J, with 10 bases in between. Per the germline V gene, CDR1 is SGHTA and CDR2 is FQGTGA. The CDR3 is CASSFGPEETQYF. In DNA form, the CDR3 reads TGTGCCAGCAGCTTTGGTCCGGAGGAGACCCAGTACTTC.

On this clonotype: An end of the junction does not agree with germline; a read error may underlie this. The chain uses TRBV7-9 and TRBJ1-1; perhaps TRBD1 as D (6 bases). The germline gives CDR1 SEHNR, CDR2 FQNEAQ (reference sequence). The CDR3 length is 12 residues. CDR3 DNA: TGTTCCAGCAGCTCCCAGGGGCCGGAAGCTTTCTTT. Translation gives CSSSSQGPEAFF.

This clonotype occurred a few times. The rearrangement links TRBV10-3 to TRBJ2-7; the D is unclear. The germline V gene encodes CDR1 ENHRY and CDR2 SYGVKD. V dropped 0 bases and J dropped 3 bases, with 6 bases sitting between them. The CDR3 is 13 residues long. CDR3 nucleotide sequence: TGTGCCATCAGTGAGTCGAGGAGCTACGAGCAGTACTTC. It codes for CAISESRSYEQYF.

This clonotype was seen ten or more times. The V and J genes are TRBV5-1 and TRBJ2-3; D uncertain. Germline V gene sequence: CDR1 SGHRS, CDR2 YFSETQ. Trimming cost V 1 base and J 5 bases, with 11 bases left between them. The CDR3 is 14 residues long. CDR3 nucleotide sequence: TGCGCCAGCAGCTTGAGGCGGTCTGGAGATACGCAGTATTTT. This sequence encodes CASSLRRSGDTQYF.

On this clonotype itself: At one end the junction does not follow the germline gene, possibly because of a read error. The chain carries TRBV6-6 and TRBJ2-5; D unresolved. The length of the CDR3 is 14 residues. Per germline, CDR1 MNHNY and CDR2 SVGAGI (reference sequence). As DNA, the CDR3 is TGTGCCAGCAGCTACTCGATGAGGTCGGAGACCCAGTACTTC. Its protein is CASSYSMRSETQYF.

The chain uses TRBV7-6 and TRBJ2-1; no firm D call. Germline CDR1 is SGHVS and CDR2 is FNYEAQ. Between the trimmed V and J ends, which lost 2 bases and 9 bases, there was a span of 8 bases. The CDR3 consists of 12 residues. CDR3 amino acids: CASSLLWSEQFF. The CDR3 DNA follows: TGTGCCAGCAGCTTACTGTGGAGTGAGCAGTTCTTC.

This clonotype has more than one count but fewer than ten. The chain joins TRBV4-1 to TRBJ1-5; TRBD1 is a possible D gene (5 bases). This CDR3 comprises 17 residues. CDR1 is MGHRA, CDR2 YSYEKL, per germline. The V and J ends lost 0 bases and 3 bases respectively, with 15 bases between them. The CDR3 is CASSQEVSDSFNQPQHF. For the CDR3, the DNA is TGCGCCAGCAGCCAAGAGGTTTCCGACAGTTTCAATCAGCCCCAGCATTTT.

This clonotype appeared a few times. The gene calls are TRBV6-5 and TRBJ2-7, with TRBD1 identical over 8 bases. The V segment lost 5 bases and the J segment 6 bases; nucleotides outside the gene matches: 12. Germline V gene sequence: CDR1 MNHEY, CDR2 SVGAGI. CDR3 length: 15 amino acids. The CDR3: CASSRKPGQGSEQYF. Written as DNA, the CDR3 is TGTGCCAGCAGTCGAAAGCCCGGACAGGGATCCGAGCAGTACTTC.

The J gene is TRBJ2-2, the V gene TRBV7-3, with D unclear. CDR1 is SGHTA and CDR2 is FQGTGA in the germline V gene. The germline V and J ends were trimmed by 0 bases and 5 bases, with 4 bases remaining between them. The CDR3 loop spans 13 amino acids. CDR3 DNA sequence: TGTGCCAGCAGCTTAACAGTTACCGGGGAGCTGTTTTTT. This gives the protein CASSLTVTGELFF. Full variable domain (rest looked up from reference TRBV7-3 and TRBJ2-2): GAGVSQTPSNKVTEKGKYVELRCDPISGHTALYWYRQSLGQGPEFLIYFQGTGAADDSGLPNDRFFAVRPEGSVSTLKIQRTERGDSAVYLCASSLTVTGELFFGEGSRLTVL.

The rearrangement links TRBV7-3 to TRBJ2-5; possible D gene TRBD2, 6 bases. Between the trimmed V and J ends, which lost 2 bases and 5 bases, there was a span of 15 bases. The CDR3 has 15 residues. Germline assignment: CDR1 SGHTA and CDR2 FQGTGA. The CDR3 spells CASSLWAGSAETQYF. In DNA form, the CDR3 reads TGTGCCAGCAGCTTATGGGCCGGGAGTGCGGAGACCCAGTACTTC.

This clonotype was seen only once. The conserved closing phenylalanine or tryptophan is absent in this CDR3, likely reflecting a read error. The rearrangement joins TRBV6-2 or TRBV6-3 to TRBJ1-2; no firm D call. Germline V gives CDR1 MNHEY, CDR2 SVGEGT. The CDR3 has 15 amino acids. The V and J ends lost 7 bases and 4 bases respectively, with 19 bases between them. The CDR3 sequence: CASIGGSTETYGYTV. In DNA, the CDR3 is TGTGCCAGCATAGGAGGATCAACAGAGACCTATGGCTACACCGTC.

This clonotype was seen a handful of times. The gene calls are TRBV6-6 and TRBJ1-1; a weak D match, TRBD1 (6 bases). Germline values: CDR1 MNHNY, CDR2 SVGAGI (reference sequence). V lost 6 bases and J lost 0, with 14 bases in between. The CDR3 sequence is 15 residues long. CDR3 DNA sequence: TGTGCCAGCAGCGACAGACAGGCCATGAACACTGAAGCTTTCTTT. It is translated as CASSDRQAMNTEAFF.

Here the CDR3 DNA reads TGTGCCAGCAACCCCCTGGACTTTCAGCCCCAGCATTTT. Its protein is CASNPLDFQPQHF. This sequence joins TRBV28 and TRBJ1-5; unclear D gene. Trimming removed 7 bases from V and 6 bases from J, with 13 bases in between. This CDR3 is 13 amino acids long. The germline gives CDR1 MDHEN, CDR2 SYDVKM.

The chain carries TRBV7-9 and TRBJ2-2; 7 nucleotides match TRBD1. J lost 6 bases, V lost 5 bases, and 12 bases had no gene match. Looked up from germline, CDR1 is SEHNR and CDR2 is FQNEAQ (reference sequence). This CDR3 contains 16 residues. Written as DNA, the CDR3 is TGTGCCAGCAGCCCTGTTAGAGGGACAGCGTCCGGGGAGCTGTTTTTT. This encodes CASSPVRGTASGELFF.

This clonotype was recorded a few times. This sequence joins TRBV20-1 and TRBJ1-2, with TRBD1 identical over 9 bases. The CDR3 is made up of 14 amino acids. The ends lost 6 bases at V and 6 bases at J; junction bases unmatched: 11. The germline V gene has CDR1 DFQATT and CDR2 SNEGSKA (reference sequence). As DNA, the CDR3 is TGCAGTGCCTTTAGATCGAACAGGGGGCATGGCTACACCTTC. It codes for CSAFRSNRGHGYTF.

In the case of this clonotype: Germline is not matched at one junction end, which may reflect a read error. V usage is TRBV7-9 and J usage is TRBJ1-4; a weak D match, TRBD1 (5 bases). The germline V gene has CDR1 SEHNR and CDR2 FQNEAQ (reference sequence). There are 15 residues in the CDR3. CDR3 protein: CASSLDEGRNEKRFF. In DNA, the CDR3 is TGTGCCAGCAGCTTAGATGAGGGGAGGAATGAAAAACGGTTTTTT. Complete variable domain (other parts from reference TRBV7-9 and TRBJ1-4): DTGVSQNPRHKITKRGQNVTFRCDPISEHNRLYWYRQTLGQGPEFLTYFQNEAQLEKSRLLSDRFSAERPKGSFSTLEIQRTEQGDSAMYLCASSLDEGRNEKRFFGSGTQLSVL.

The chain combines TRBV7-8 with TRBJ2-3; 10 bases are shared with TRBD2. Germline trimming cut 3 bases from V and 3 bases from J; bases unmatched to any gene: 6. Germline lookup yields CDR1 SGHVS and CDR2 FQNEAQ. The CDR3 totals 16 residues. The CDR3 region is CASSFGMGLATDTQYF. The CDR3 region has the DNA TGTGCCAGCAGCTTCGGGATGGGACTAGCGACAGATACGCAGTATTTT.

This clonotype was seen more than once but under ten times. V gene TRBV28 combines with J gene TRBJ1-6, with no clear D. CDR1 MDHEN and CDR2 SYDVKM come from the germline V gene. The CDR3 spans 14 residues. The V end was cut by 1 base, the J end by 7 bases, with 8 bases between. Written as DNA, the CDR3 is TGTGCCAGCAGTTTATCAAGGGAAAATTCACCCCTCCACTTT. Translated, it gives CASSLSRENSPLHF.

About this clonotype: A read error may produce the germline difference seen at one junction end. The J gene is TRBJ2-1, the V gene TRBV7-9; the match to TRBD1 covers 11 bases. Germline V gene data show CDR1 as SEHNR and CDR2 as FQNEAQ (reference sequence). The CDR3 covers 15 residues. The CDR3 bases are TGTGCCAGCAGCTCCCCGGGACAGGGGGACAATGGGCAGTTCTTC. As protein: CASSSPGQGDNGQFF.

The rearrangement links TRBV12-3 or TRBV12-4 to TRBJ1-6; D is unresolved. V gave up 9 bases and J gave up 0 bases, with 9 bases separating them. This CDR3 is 14 amino acids long. In nucleotides, the CDR3 is TGTGCCAGTCAAATAAGCTCCTATAATTCACCCCTCCACTTT. Protein: CASQISSYNSPLHF.